This T cell receptor (beta chain) originates from a study of T cell responses to AZD1222 COVID-19 vaccine. About the research overall: Second-dose recipients at about 4 or about 12 weeks were treated as one pooled group.

Study-wide results and caveats: Females made up more of the donors, who were largely white British, and clonal diversity may have come out too low.

As to this clone: Its antigen remains unidentified.

The V segment lost 5 bases and the J segment 6 bases; nucleotides outside the gene matches: 6. This CDR3 comprises 15 residues. Looked up from germline, CDR1 is SEHNR and CDR2 is FQNEAQ (reference sequence). The assay was immunoSEQ multiplex PCR, and TCRdb's table has in-frame clones only and misses some. Counted here are approximately 68,000 clones, 88% occurring once; the ten biggest clones make up roughly a fifth. V is TRBV7-9 and J is TRBJ2-1, with 11 positions matching TRBD1. Here the sequenced sample was peripheral blood, taken on day 0 of AZD1222 vaccination. The TCR was taken from an adult in good health. CDR3 DNA: TGTGCCAGCAGCAGGGGACAGGGGGAAGTCAATGAGCAGTTCTTC. Translation: CASSRGQGEVNEQFF.